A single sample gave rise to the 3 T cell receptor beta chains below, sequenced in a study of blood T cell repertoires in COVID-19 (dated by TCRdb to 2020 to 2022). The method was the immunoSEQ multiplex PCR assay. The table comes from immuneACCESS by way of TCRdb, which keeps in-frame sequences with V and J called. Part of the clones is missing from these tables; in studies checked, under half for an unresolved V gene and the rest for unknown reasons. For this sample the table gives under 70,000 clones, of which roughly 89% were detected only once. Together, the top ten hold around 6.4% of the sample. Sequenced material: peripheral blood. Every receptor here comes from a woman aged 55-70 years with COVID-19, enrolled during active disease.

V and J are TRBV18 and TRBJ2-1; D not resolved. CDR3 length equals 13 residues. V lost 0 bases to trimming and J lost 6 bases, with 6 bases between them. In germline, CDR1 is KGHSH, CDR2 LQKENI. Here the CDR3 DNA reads TGTGCCAGCTCACCACCTTCACTCAATGAGCAGTTCTTC. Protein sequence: CASSPPSLNEQFF.

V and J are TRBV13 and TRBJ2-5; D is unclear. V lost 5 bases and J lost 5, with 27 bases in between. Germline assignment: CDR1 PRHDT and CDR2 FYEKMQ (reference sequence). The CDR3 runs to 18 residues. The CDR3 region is CASSPLVKLDLQRETQYF. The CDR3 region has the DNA TGTGCCAGCAGCCCGCTAGTTAAATTGGATCTCCAAAGGGAGACCCAGTACTTC. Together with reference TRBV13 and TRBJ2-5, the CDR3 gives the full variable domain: AAGVIQSPRHLIKEKRETATLKCYPIPRHDTVYWYQQGPGQDPQFLISFYEKMQSDKGSIPDRFSAQQFSDYHSELNMSSLELGDSALYFCASSPLVKLDLQRETQYFGPGTRLLVL.

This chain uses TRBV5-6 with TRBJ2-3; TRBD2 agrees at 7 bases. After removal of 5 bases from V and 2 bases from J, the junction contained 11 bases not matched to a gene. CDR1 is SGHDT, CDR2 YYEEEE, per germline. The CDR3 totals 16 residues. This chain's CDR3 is CASSSLADLPTDTQYF. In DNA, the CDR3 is TGTGCCAGCAGTAGCCTAGCGGACCTCCCCACAGATACGCAGTATTTT.